This TCR beta chain was found in a study of T cells after yellow fever vaccination. Study information: Fractions low in cell number were prepared with SMART-Seq v4 Ultra Low Input.

5'RACE template switching added a universal primer site and UMIs to TCR cDNA. TCRdb recomputed calls from the 5' RACE reads with MiXCR, one row per CDR3 protein. Of hundreds of thousands of distinct CDR3 sequences in the sample, roughly a fifth were seen once. From germline, CDR1 is MGHRA and CDR2 YSYEKL. The ends lost 1 base at V and 8 bases at J; junction bases unmatched: 9. The CDR3 has 16 residues. The TCR sequence derives from a man aged 18 to 35 who received the YFV17D yellow fever vaccine. This chain links TRBV4-1 with TRBJ2-1; the match to TRBD2 covers 9 bases. Material: PBMCs, obtained about 21 days after the first yellow fever vaccination. CDR3: CASSQGSSGGWDEQFF. In DNA, the CDR3 is TGCGCCAGCAGCCAAGGGTCGAGCGGGGGGTGGGATGAGCAGTTCTTC.